The 22 T cell receptor beta chains below all came from one sample that was sequenced in a study of OX40 agonist ivuxolimab in advanced cancers. Assay: immunoSEQ multiplex PCR; the TCRdb copy retains only in-frame clones and omits some. In the table there are about 64,000 clones, approximately 84% of which are singletons. This sample comprised CD4+ or CD8+ T cells sorted from blood, obtained in a trial of the OX40 agonist ivuxolimab. The receptors were gathered from an adult with an advanced solid tumor such as melanoma, head and neck, liver or kidney cancer.

The chain uses TRBV28 and TRBJ2-2; D could derive from TRBD1 or TRBD2 (5 bases each). Trimming pared 7 bases from V and 0 bases from J, leaving 9 bases between. Germline V gene sequence: CDR1 MDHEN, CDR2 SYDVKM. CDR3 length equals 14 residues. The CDR3 sequence is CASKGRANTGELFF. The CDR3 region has the DNA TGTGCCAGCAAGGGACGGGCGAACACCGGGGAGCTGTTTTTT.

This clone was recorded once. The chain is built from TRBV2 and TRBJ2-1; D not certain. V was pared by 6 bases and J by 6 bases, with 9 bases between. There are 12 residues in the CDR3. CDR1 is SNHLY and CDR2 is FYNNEI in the germline V gene. The CDR3: CASSLYTNEQFF. CDR3 sequence (DNA): TGTGCCAGCAGCCTTTACACCAATGAGCAGTTCTTC.

This clone was seen only a few times. The chain joins TRBV2 to TRBJ2-5; 9 bases align to TRBD2. Germline assignment: CDR1 SNHLY and CDR2 FYNNEI. This CDR3 contains 15 residues. J gave up 5 bases and V 6 bases, and 10 bases lay outside the gene matches. CDR3 residues: CASRVLAGGAETQYF. In DNA form, the CDR3 reads TGTGCCAGCAGAGTATTGGCGGGAGGGGCGGAGACCCAGTACTTC.

This sequence joins TRBV4-3 and TRBJ1-1, with unresolved D. Germline assignment: CDR1 LGHNA and CDR2 YSLEER. The germline V and J ends were trimmed by 4 bases and 4 bases, with 10 bases remaining between them. This CDR3 has 13 amino acids. CDR3 DNA sequence: TGCGCCAGCAGCCCCCGGGAGGTCACTGAAGCTTTCTTT. Its translation: CASSPREVTEAFF.

This chain uses TRBV18 with TRBJ1-3; 7 bases agree with TRBD1. Germline lookup yields CDR1 KGHSH and CDR2 LQKENI. The CDR3 runs to 16 residues. The V gene end was trimmed by 5 bases and the J gene end by 0 bases; junction bases not matched to a gene: 7. In DNA form, the CDR3 reads TGTGCCAGCTCAGCCAACAGGGGATTCTCTGGAAACACCATATATTTT. Its translation is CASSANRGFSGNTIYF.

The J gene is TRBJ1-4, the V gene TRBV7-9; 8 nucleotides line up with TRBD1. J was trimmed by 8 bases and V by 5 bases; bases with no gene match: 10. Germline CDR1 is SEHNR and CDR2 is FQNEAQ (reference sequence). The CDR3 runs 15 residues. CDR3 DNA sequence: TGTGCCAGCAGCCCAACCCAGGGGGCTGGGGAAAAACTGTTTTTT. Protein sequence: CASSPTQGAGEKLFF.

The chain employs TRBV5-1 and TRBJ2-2; D may be TRBD1 (5 bases). V was trimmed by 4 bases and J by 9 bases, leaving 13 bases between them. Germline values: CDR1 SGHRS, CDR2 YFSETQ. CDR3 size: 13 residues. CDR3 loop: CASSPGWGRELFF. The CDR3 DNA sequence: TGCGCCAGCAGCCCCGGATGGGGCCGGGAGCTGTTTTTT.

The J gene is TRBJ2-7, the V gene TRBV6-5; 8 nucleotides match TRBD2. Trimming cost V 0 bases and J 3 bases; bases outside gene matches: 1. The CDR3 is 14 residues long. Germline lookup yields CDR1 MNHEY and CDR2 SVGAGI. CDR3 coding DNA: TGTGCCAGCAGTTACTCCCGGGAGGGCTACGAGCAGTACTTC. This gives the protein CASSYSREGYEQYF.

The chain links TRBV29-1 to TRBJ1-2; D possibly corresponds to TRBD1 (6 bases). Germline loops: CDR1 SQVTM, CDR2 ANQGSEA. The CDR3 has 12 residues. V was shortened by 7 bases and J by 7 bases, with 16 bases between the two germline ends. The DNA of the CDR3 is TGCAGCGGTGGACAGCCCGGAGCTGGCTACACCTTC. As protein: CSGGQPGAGYTF.

This clone was found a few times. The chain joins TRBV27 to TRBJ1-3, with D perhaps TRBD1 (5 bases). Trimming took off 1 base at V and 2 bases at J, with 9 bases between the two ends. CDR1 MNHEY and CDR2 SMNVEV come from the germline V gene (reference sequence). The CDR3 sequence is 15 residues long. The CDR3 DNA is TGTGCCAGCAGTTTATTTTCAGGGACTGGAAACACCATATATTTT. Translated, it gives CASSLFSGTGNTIYF.

This clone showed up just once. V usage is TRBV18 and J usage is TRBJ2-1; D gene uncertain. V lost 1 base and J lost 0, with 10 bases in between. CDR3 length: 16 residues. Germline V CDR1 and CDR2: KGHSH, LQKENI. This CDR3 reads CASSPQGRTSYNEQFF. The CDR3 DNA reads as TGTGCCAGCTCACCACAGGGCAGAACCTCCTACAATGAGCAGTTCTTC.

The chain carries TRBV4-2 and TRBJ2-1; 15 nucleotides line up with TRBD2. V lost 6 bases and J lost 6; bases outside the gene matches: 6. Germline CDR1 reads LGHNA; CDR2 reads YNFKEQ. CDR3 length equals 16 residues. The CDR3 bases are TGTGCCAGCAGTTCTCGGACTAGCGGGGGGGCCAATGAGCAGTTCTTC. It translates to CASSSRTSGGANEQFF.

This chain joins TRBV7-2 and TRBJ2-1; maybe TRBD1 (5 bases). CDR1 SGHTA and CDR2 FQGNSA come from the germline V gene. The CDR3 totals 15 residues. The V and J ends lost 1 base and 7 bases respectively, with 14 bases between them. CDR3 protein: CASSLESRQFNEQFF. For the CDR3, the DNA is TGTGCCAGCAGCTTAGAATCCCGACAGTTTAATGAGCAGTTCTTC.

This chain uses TRBV5-1 with TRBJ2-1, with a possible D match to TRBD1 (5 bases). With 0 bases removed from V and 6 bases from J, the gap between germline ends came to 7 bases. The CDR3 is 13 residues long. Germline V gene data show CDR1 as SGHRS and CDR2 as YFSETQ. The CDR3 DNA sequence: TGCGCCAGCAGCTTGGGACAGCCCAATGAGCAGTTCTTC. Its protein product is CASSLGQPNEQFF.

J is TRBJ1-1 and V is TRBV30, with D unresolved. The CDR3 has 13 amino acids. Trimming removed 0 bases at V and 4 bases at J, with 9 bases between. Germline V gives CDR1 GTSNPN, CDR2 SVGIG (reference sequence). The chain's CDR3 is CAWSVDRATEAFF. CDR3 in DNA: TGTGCCTGGAGTGTTGACCGCGCCACTGAAGCTTTCTTT.

The chain uses TRBV5-1 and TRBJ2-7; perhaps TRBD2 as D (6 bases). The germline CDR1 and CDR2 sequences are SGHRS and YFSETQ. The V gene lost 1 base and the J gene lost 6 bases, with 20 bases spanning the gap. The CDR3 sequence is 16 residues long. CDR3 bases: TGCGCCAGCAGCTTGACGAGCGGGCTCTCATCCGGCGAGCAGTACTTC. Its translation is CASSLTSGLSSGEQYF.

The gene calls are TRBV7-2 and TRBJ1-2; no firm D call. Germline CDR1 is SGHTA and CDR2 is FQGNSA. Trimming shortened V by 5 bases and J by 5 bases, and 12 bases separated the two germline ends. The CDR3 length is 13 residues. CDR3 region: CASSPGRLYGYTF. The CDR3 DNA sequence: TGTGCCAGCAGCCCAGGACGGCTGTATGGCTACACCTTC.

This chain joins TRBV7-9 and TRBJ2-3; TRBD1 might be the D (5 bases). CDR3 length equals 13 residues. V was clipped by 3 bases and J by 3 bases, with 7 bases between them. In germline, CDR1 is SEHNR, CDR2 FQNEAQ (reference sequence). The CDR3: CASSFRGTDTQYF. In nucleotides, the CDR3 is TGTGCCAGCAGCTTTAGGGGAACAGATACGCAGTATTTT.

The gene calls are TRBV27 and TRBJ2-1, with D possibly being TRBD1 (5 bases). The ends were cut back, 3 bases at V and 7 bases at J, with 7 bases in the middle. The length of the CDR3 is 12 residues. Germline CDR1 is MNHEY and CDR2 is SMNVEV (reference sequence). The CDR3 here is CASSLQGNEQFF. The CDR3 region has the DNA TGTGCCAGCAGTTTGCAGGGTAATGAGCAGTTCTTC.

The chain uses TRBV5-6 and TRBJ2-6, with no clear D. The V gene lost 2 bases and the J gene lost 4 bases, with 13 bases spanning the gap. Germline assignment: CDR1 SGHDT and CDR2 YYEEEE. The CDR3 is 16 residues long. CDR3 loop: CASSFSGPLGANVLTF. Written as DNA, the CDR3 is TGTGCCAGCAGCTTCTCTGGCCCTCTGGGGGCCAACGTCCTGACTTTC.

The rearrangement links TRBV10-3 to TRBJ2-7, with D unclear. The germline gives CDR1 ENHRY, CDR2 SYGVKD. The CDR3 has 12 residues. V was cut by 6 bases and J by 3 bases, with 9 bases left in between. CDR3 residues: CAISPDGYEQYF. For the CDR3, the DNA is TGTGCCATCAGCCCCGACGGCTACGAGCAGTACTTC.

This chain uses TRBV6-4 with TRBJ1-5, with D possibly being TRBD1 (6 bases). The V gene's germline CDR1 is MRHNA and CDR2 SNTAGT. Trimming pared 2 bases from V and 5 bases from J, leaving 13 bases between. The CDR3 has 15 amino acids. CDR3: CASSDRIQGHQPQHF. The CDR3 nucleotides read TGTGCCAGCAGTGACCGTATCCAGGGGCATCAGCCCCAGCATTTT.